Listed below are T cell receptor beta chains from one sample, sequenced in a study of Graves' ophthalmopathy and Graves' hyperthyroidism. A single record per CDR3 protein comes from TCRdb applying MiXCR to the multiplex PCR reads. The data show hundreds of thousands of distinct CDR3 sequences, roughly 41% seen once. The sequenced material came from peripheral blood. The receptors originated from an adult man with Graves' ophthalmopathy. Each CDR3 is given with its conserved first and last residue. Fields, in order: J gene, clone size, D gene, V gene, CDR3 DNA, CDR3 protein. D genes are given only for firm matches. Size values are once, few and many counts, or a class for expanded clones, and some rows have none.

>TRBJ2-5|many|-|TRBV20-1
TGCAGTGCTAAAAAAGAGACCCAGTACTTC
CSAKKETQYF
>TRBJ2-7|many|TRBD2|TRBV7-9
TGTGCCAGCAGCTCGGGACTAGCGGGAGGGATAAGCTACGAGCAGTACTTC
CASSSGLAGGISYEQYF
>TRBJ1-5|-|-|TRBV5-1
TGCGCCAGCAGCTTTGGCGGGAGGGCCCTGGAGACCCAGCATTTT
CASSFGGRALETQHF
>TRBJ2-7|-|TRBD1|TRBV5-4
TGTGCCAGCAGTTTAACGGGACAGGGGTTTTACGAGCAGTACTTC
CASSLTGQGFYEQYF
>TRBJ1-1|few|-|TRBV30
TGTGCCTGGATGGGGGGCCCGAACACTGAAGCTTTCTTT
CAWMGGPNTEAFF
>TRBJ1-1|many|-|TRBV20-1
TGCAGTGCTCGAGGCGTCACTGAAGCTTTCTTT
CSARGVTEAFF
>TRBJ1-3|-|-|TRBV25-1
TGTGCTAGGGGTGGACCTTCTGGAAACACCATATATTTT
CARGGPSGNTIYF
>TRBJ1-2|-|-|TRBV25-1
TGTGCCAGCAGTGGTCCGGGGCTGGACTATGGCTACACCTTC
CASSGPGLDYGYTF
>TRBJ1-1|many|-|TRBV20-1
TGCAGTGCACATCACGGGGCACTTCATGGGGACACTGAAGCTTTCTTT
CSAHHGALHGDTEAFF
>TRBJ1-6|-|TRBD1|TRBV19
TGTGCCAGTAGTCGCGGGACAGGGGTTAATTCACCCCTCCACTTT
CASSRGTGVNSPLHF
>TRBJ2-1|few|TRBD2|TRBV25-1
TGTGCCAGCAGCGGACTAGCGGGAGATGAGCAGTTCTTC
CASSGLAGDEQFF
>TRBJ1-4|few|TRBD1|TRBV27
TGTGCCAGCAGCCCCTCCGGGACAGGGGTTAGTGAAAAACTGTTTTTT
CASSPSGTGVSEKLFF
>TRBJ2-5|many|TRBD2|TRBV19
TGTGCCAGTACGGGTAGCGGGAGAGAGACCCAGTACTTC
CASTGSGRETQYF
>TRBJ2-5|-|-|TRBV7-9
TGTGCCAGCAGGGATACCGGGACACAGTACTTC
CASRDTGTQYF
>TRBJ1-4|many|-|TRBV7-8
TGTGCCAGCAGCTCCTACTCCCCCACCCTTAATGAAAAACTGTTTTTT
CASSSYSPTLNEKLFF
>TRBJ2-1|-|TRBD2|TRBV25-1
TGTGCCAGCAGCCAGCTAGCGGGAGGGCCGGTAGATGAGCAGTTCTTC
CASSQLAGGPVDEQFF
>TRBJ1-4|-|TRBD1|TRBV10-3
TGTGCCATCTCCGGGACAGGGACCCAAAATGAAAAACTGTTTTTT
CAISGTGTQNEKLFF
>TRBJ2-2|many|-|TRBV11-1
TGTGCCAGCAGCTTAGACCTGACCTCGAACACCGGGGAGCTGTTTTTT
CASSLDLTSNTGELFF
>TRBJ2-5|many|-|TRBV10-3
TGTGCCCCCCGGGTAGAGACCCAGTACTTC
CAPRVETQYF
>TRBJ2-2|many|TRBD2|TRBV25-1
TGTGCCAGCACCGCTAGCGGGAGGACGAACACCGGGGAGCTGTTTTTT
CASTASGRTNTGELFF
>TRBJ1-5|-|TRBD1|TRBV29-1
TGCAGCGTGCGCCGGACAGGGGACCATCAGCCCCAGCATTTT
CSVRRTGDHQPQHF
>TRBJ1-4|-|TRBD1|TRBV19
TGTGCCAGTAGCCACACCGGGACAGGGAAAGAACTGTTTTTT
CASSHTGTGKELFF
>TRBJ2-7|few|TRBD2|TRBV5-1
TGCGCCAGCAGCTTGGTAGTCGTGCCGGGGGGAGCCTACGAGCAGTACTTC
CASSLVVVPGGAYEQYF
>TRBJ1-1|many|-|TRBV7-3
TGTGCCAGCAGCTTAACGTCGACCACTGAAGCTTTCTTT
CASSLTSTTEAFF
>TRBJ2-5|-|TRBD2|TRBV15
TGTGCCACCAGCAGAGCAAGCGGGGGGATAAAGGCCCAGTACTTC
CATSRASGGIKAQYF
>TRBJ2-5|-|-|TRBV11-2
TGTTCCAGGGGCCCCCAAGAGACCCAGTACTTC
CSRGPQETQYF
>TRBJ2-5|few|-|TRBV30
-
CAWSLVGAGTF
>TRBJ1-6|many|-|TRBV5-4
TGTGCCAGCAGCTGGACCTATAATTCACCCCTCCACTTT
CASSWTYNSPLHF
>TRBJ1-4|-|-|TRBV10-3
TGTGCCATCAGTGTTGGGGGGAGTGAAAAACTGTTTTTT
CAISVGGSEKLFF
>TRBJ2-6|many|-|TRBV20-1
TGCAGTGCTAGAGATACAGGGTCTGGGGCCAACGTCCTGACTTTC
CSARDTGSGANVLTF
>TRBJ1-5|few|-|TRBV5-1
TGCGCCAGCAGCGAGGGGAGCGATAGCAATCAGCCCCAGCATTTT
CASSEGSDSNQPQHF
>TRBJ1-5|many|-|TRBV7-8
TGTGCCAGCAGCTTAGCGAGCAGGGGTAATCAGCCCCAGCATTTT
CASSLASRGNQPQHF
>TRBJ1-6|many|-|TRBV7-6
TGTGCCAGCAGCTTAGGCCCGATCCCGAATTCACCCCTCCACTTT
CASSLGPIPNSPLHF